These 25 T cell receptor beta chains were sequenced from one sample in a study of blood T cell repertoires in COVID-19. Method: immunoSEQ multiplex PCR; TCRdb's copy keeps in-frame clones and lacks some. Here the sample spans 150,000 to 200,000 clones, nearly 80% being singletons. The sample consisted of peripheral blood. These receptors were collected from a woman between 70 and 85 years old with acute or convalescent COVID-19.

This clone was detected only a few times. The genes are TRBV5-5 and TRBJ1-4; D not resolved. CDR1 is SGHKS, CDR2 YYEKEE, per germline (reference sequence). This CDR3 region has 15 residues. The ends were cut back, 4 bases at V and 1 base at J, with 11 bases in the middle. In nucleotides, the CDR3 is TGTGCCAGCAGCCCCCGGGGATTAACTAATGAAAAACTGTTTTTT. Amino acid sequence: CASSPRGLTNEKLFF.

The rearrangement joins TRBV4-1 to TRBJ1-1; unclear D gene. This CDR3 contains 13 residues. V lost 0 bases to trimming and J lost 4 bases, with 6 bases between them. CDR1 is MGHRA and CDR2 is YSYEKL in the germline V gene. DNA of the CDR3: TGCGCCAGCAGCCAAGAGGCCCCCACTGAAGCTTTCTTT. Its translation: CASSQEAPTEAFF.

V is TRBV19 and J is TRBJ2-2, with TRBD2 matching 10 bases. The CDR3 has 16 amino acids. Germline V gene lookup returns CDR1 LNHDA and CDR2 SQIVND (reference sequence). Trimming took 5 bases from V and 6 from J; bases not matched to a gene: 9. CDR3 nucleotide sequence: TGTGCCAGTAGTCCGCGCAGCGGGAGGGACGCCGGGGAGCTGTTTTTT. This codes for CASSPRSGRDAGELFF.

The chain carries TRBV24-1 and TRBJ2-1, with TRBD2 identical over 10 bases. CDR1 is KGHDR, CDR2 SFDVKD, per germline. This CDR3 has 16 amino acids. J was trimmed by 4 bases and V by 2 bases; bases with no gene match: 4. The CDR3 DNA is TGTGCCACCAGTGATTCCGGGACTAGCGCTTACAATGAGCAGTTCTTC. Its translation is CATSDSGTSAYNEQFF.

The chain carries TRBV7-3 and TRBJ1-6; TRBD1 matches at 9 bases. The CDR3 is made up of 15 amino acids. V trimming: 5 bases; J trimming: 7 bases; junction bases outside the gene matches: 6. In germline, CDR1 is SGHTA, CDR2 FQGTGA. The CDR3 region is CASSREGTGNSPLHF. CDR3 DNA: TGTGCCAGCAGCAGGGAGGGGACAGGGAATTCACCCCTCCACTTT.

This chain links TRBV18 with TRBJ1-2; 8 positions match TRBD1. V shed 3 bases, J shed 2 bases, and the junction held 5 bases outside the gene matches. The CDR3 runs to 15 residues. The germline V gene has CDR1 KGHSH and CDR2 LQKENI. This chain's CDR3 is CASSPGTGANYGYTF. CDR3 nucleotide sequence: TGTGCCAGCTCACCGGGGACAGGCGCAAACTATGGCTACACCTTC.

CDR3 DNA: TGTGCCAGCGGTCGGGGGCGGAACACTGAAGCTTTCTTT. It yields the protein CASGRGRNTEAFF. The genes are TRBV6-6 and TRBJ1-1, with D possibly TRBD1 on 6 matching bases. The germline V gene has CDR1 MNHNY and CDR2 SVGAGI (reference sequence). The CDR3 contains 13 residues. The V end lost 8 bases, the J end lost 1 base, and 11 bases lay between the germline ends.

The J gene is TRBJ1-6, the V gene TRBV12-3 or TRBV12-4, with D unresolved. This CDR3 has 12 residues. V was clipped by 1 base and J by 10 bases, with 5 bases between them. The CDR3 bases are TGTGCCAGCAGTTTAGTCCAGTCACCCCTCCACTTT. Its protein product is CASSLVQSPLHF.

The chain combines TRBV5-4 with TRBJ2-2; no definite D call. The CDR3 covers 15 residues. The germline gives CDR1 SGHNT, CDR2 YYREEE (reference sequence). V lost 2 bases and J lost 1, with 9 bases in between. The DNA of the CDR3 is TGTGCCAGCAGCTTCGTGACACAGAACACCGGGGAGCTGTTTTTT. Translated: CASSFVTQNTGELFF.

This clone is a singleton in its sample. The genes are TRBV5-1 and TRBJ1-6, with 8 bases lining up with TRBD1. V shed 4 bases, J shed 10 bases, and the junction held 13 bases outside the gene matches. The CDR3 has 16 residues. Germline V gives CDR1 SGHRS, CDR2 YFSETQ. The CDR3 bases are TGCGCCAGCAGCCCTCGCATGGACAGGGCCCAATCACCCCTCCACTTT. Protein: CASSPRMDRAQSPLHF.

The chain carries TRBV7-2 and TRBJ1-5, with a possible D match to TRBD1 (6 bases). V lost 1 base and J 7 bases, leaving 14 bases between the germline ends. The CDR3 has 15 amino acids. The germline V gene has CDR1 SGHTA and CDR2 FQGNSA. CDR3 residues: CASSLGSGDRQPQHF. The CDR3 DNA reads TGTGCCAGCAGCTTAGGATCAGGGGATCGGCAGCCCCAGCATTTT.

J is TRBJ2-1 and V is TRBV27, with 10 nucleotides matching TRBD2. With V trimmed by 2 bases and J by 9 bases, 7 bases remained unmatched. Looked up from germline, CDR1 is MNHEY and CDR2 is SMNVEV (reference sequence). The CDR3 extends over 15 amino acids. CDR3 bases: TGTGCCAGCAGTTTAGTAACTAGCGGGATGAGTGAGCAGTTCTTC. This sequence encodes CASSLVTSGMSEQFF.

V and J are TRBV7-2 and TRBJ2-5; TRBD1 aligns across 12 bases. The CDR3 runs 17 residues. CDR1 and CDR2 from the germline V gene are SGHTA and FQGNSA. J gave up 4 bases and V 5 bases, and 11 bases lay outside the gene matches. The CDR3 DNA is TGTGCCAGCAGCCTACAGCCTGGGACAGGGGGCGGAGAGACCCAGTACTTC. Its protein is CASSLQPGTGGGETQYF.

The chain employs TRBV19 and TRBJ1-1; possible D gene TRBD1, 6 bases. The CDR3 is made up of 14 amino acids. The germline gives CDR1 LNHDA, CDR2 SQIVND (reference sequence). V shed 5 bases and J shed 7 bases, with 17 bases lying between them. The CDR3 DNA sequence: TGTGCCAGTAGTCTCACTGGACAGTCACTTGAAGCTTTCTTT. It is translated as CASSLTGQSLEAFF.

The gene calls are TRBV7-8 and TRBJ2-7, with D perhaps matching TRBD2 (5 bases). The CDR3 consists of 16 residues. CDR1 is SGHVS, CDR2 FQNEAQ, per germline. V shed 2 bases and J shed 0 bases, with 14 bases lying between them. In DNA form, the CDR3 reads TGTGCCAGCAGCTTATTAGGAGGCCCGAACTCCTACGAGCAGTACTTC. Amino acid sequence: CASSLLGGPNSYEQYF.

A remark on this clone: The same CDR3 is also encoded by other DNA sequences in this sample. J is TRBJ2-3 and V is TRBV18; D gene uncertain. The ends were cut back, 3 bases at V and 0 bases at J, with 7 bases in the middle. This CDR3 spans 14 amino acids. Germline CDR1 is KGHSH and CDR2 is LQKENI. DNA of the CDR3: TGTGCCAGCTCACCCCCGTCTAGCACAGATACGCAGTATTTT. Translation: CASSPPSSTDTQYF.

This clone was counted once. CDR3 DNA: TGCGCCAGCAGCCAAGATTATTACACTGAAGCTTTCTTT. This gives the protein CASSQDYYTEAFF. The chain has TRBV4-1 and TRBJ1-1; no clear D. Germline V gene data show CDR1 as MGHRA and CDR2 as YSYEKL. Trimming cost V 0 bases and J 3 bases, with 5 bases left between them. This CDR3 region has 13 residues.

The sample holds many counts of this clone. The rearrangement joins TRBV5-4 to TRBJ2-1, with D maybe TRBD2 (5 bases). This CDR3 spans 16 amino acids. The V end was cut by 6 bases, the J end by 3 bases, with 19 bases between. CDR1 is SGHNT, CDR2 YYREEE, per germline (reference sequence). The CDR3 nucleotides are TGTGCCAGCAAATCCGTTCGGGGTGTAAGCTACAATGAGCAGTTCTTC. It is translated as CASKSVRGVSYNEQFF.

This clone appeared a few times. The rearrangement uses TRBV12-3 or TRBV12-4 and TRBJ2-1, with a weak D call TRBD2 (6 bases). The CDR3 contains 12 residues. Trimming left V 6 bases short and J 9 bases short, with 12 bases between. CDR3 in DNA: TGTGCCAGCAGGTGGGTGGGAGGTGAGCAGTTCTTC. The encoded protein is CASRWVGGEQFF.

The genes are TRBV23-1 and TRBJ1-2; D unresolved. TRBV23-1 is an ORF, and what it does is uncertain. The CDR3 runs 10 residues. Deletions cut 8 bases from V and 8 bases from J, with 9 bases between. The CDR3 reads CASGTGGYTF. Written as DNA, the CDR3 is TGCGCCAGCGGAACGGGGGGCTACACCTTC.

This sequence joins TRBV24-1 and TRBJ2-5, with D perhaps matching TRBD2 (7 bases). Deletions cut 3 bases from V and 0 bases from J, with 13 bases between. The CDR3 runs to 16 residues. From germline, CDR1 is KGHDR and CDR2 SFDVKD. The CDR3 region is CATSDTGGGNQETQYF. CDR3 nucleotides: TGTGCCACCAGTGATACGGGGGGCGGGAACCAAGAGACCCAGTACTTC.

The rearrangement links TRBV10-1 to TRBJ1-5, with D perhaps matching TRBD1 (6 bases). Trimming removed 4 bases at V and 7 bases at J, with 11 bases between. Per germline, CDR1 WNHNN and CDR2 SYGVQD (reference sequence). This CDR3 has 13 amino acids. CDR3 sequence (DNA): TGCGCCAGCAGTGTGGCAGGGGACCAGCCCCAGCATTTT. It yields the protein CASSVAGDQPQHF.

The sample holds one count of this clone. The rearrangement uses TRBV7-9 and TRBJ1-4, with D possibly matching TRBD1 (6 bases). Germline V gene lookup returns CDR1 SEHNR and CDR2 FQNEAQ (reference sequence). The CDR3 runs 15 residues. V shed 5 bases and J shed 3 bases, with 13 bases lying between them. CDR3 coding DNA: TGTGCCAGCAGCCGACAGGAACTGCCTAATGAAAAACTGTTTTTT. Its translation: CASSRQELPNEKLFF.

The V gene is TRBV29-1, the J gene TRBJ2-3, with a tentative D call TRBD1 (6 bases). Germline loops: CDR1 SQVTM, CDR2 ANQGSEA. V was trimmed by 4 bases and J by 10 bases, leaving 18 bases between them. The CDR3 is made up of 13 amino acids. In nucleotides, the CDR3 is TGCAGCGTTGCTGGGGTGGGGGCGGATGCGCAGTATTTT. This encodes CSVAGVGADAQYF.

The genes are TRBV30 and TRBJ2-7; 10 nucleotides match TRBD1. Germline assignment: CDR1 GTSNPN and CDR2 SVGIG (reference sequence). The CDR3 has 15 amino acids. Trimming cost V 2 bases and J 2 bases; bases outside gene matches: 6. The CDR3 spells CAWSRPGTGAYEQYF. For the CDR3, the DNA is TGTGCCTGGAGTCGACCCGGGACAGGGGCCTACGAGCAGTACTTC.